Listed below are T cell receptor beta chains from one sample, sequenced in a study of T cells in Graves' hyperthyroidism and ophthalmopathy. TCRdb used MiXCR to reprocess the multiplex PCR reads, holding one entry per CDR3 protein. The sample consists of around 420,000 distinct CDR3 sequences, approximately 14% of them appearing once. The material sequenced was blood. The receptors come from a young woman with Graves' hyperthyroidism. Each CDR3 is given with its conserved first and last residue. The D gene is left open where the match is weak. A row's size may be missing; if present it is once, few, many or a size class.

TRBJ1-2 | . | many | TRBV5-8 | CASHGENYGYTF | TGTGCCAGCCACGGGGAGAACTATGGCTACACCTTC
TRBJ2-1 | TRBD2 | many | TRBV5-1 | CASSPGLAGVSYNEQFF | TGCGCCAGCAGCCCGGGACTAGCGGGAGTGTCCTACAATGAGCAGTTCTTC
TRBJ2-1 | . | many | TRBV12-3/TRBV12-4 | CASSPDGLQEQFF | TGTGCCAGCAGTCCGGACGGCCTCCAAGAGCAGTTCTTC
TRBJ2-1 | TRBD2 | many | TRBV18 | CASSRRGGGSYNEQFF | TGTGCCAGCTCACGTCGTGGGGGGGGTTCCTACAATGAGCAGTTCTTC
TRBJ2-3 | . | many | TRBV3-1 | CASSHKSSSTDTQYF | TGTGCCAGCAGCCACAAATCTTCTAGCACAGATACGCAGTATTTT
TRBJ1-2 | . | many | TRBV18 | CASSPYQGAYGYTF | TGTGCCAGCTCACCTTACCAAGGGGCCTATGGCTACACCTTC
TRBJ1-2 | TRBD1 | many | TRBV6-1 | CASSDWDSFTGYTF | TGTGCCAGCAGTGACTGGGACAGCTTCACCGGCTACACCTTC
TRBJ2-5 | . | many | TRBV27 | CASSPPQRETQYF | TGTGCCAGCAGTCCCCCCCAAAGGGAGACCCAGTACTTC
TRBJ2-1 | . | many | TRBV20-1 | CSASESLGSYNEQFF | TGCAGTGCTAGTGAAAGCCTCGGCTCCTACAATGAGCAGTTCTTC
TRBJ2-1 | . | many | TRBV7-2 | CASSPRTFNEQFF | TGTGCCAGCAGCCCTCGGACCTTCAATGAGCAGTTCTTC
TRBJ1-5 | . | many | TRBV30 | CAWSEADSNQPQHF | TGTGCCTGGAGCGAAGCGGACAGCAATCAGCCCCAGCATTTT
TRBJ1-1 | TRBD1 | . | TRBV12-3/TRBV12-4 | CASSQTVGRTGGLGTEAFF | TGTGCCAGCAGTCAAACCGTAGGGAGGACAGGGGGCTTAGGGACTGAAGCTTTCTTT
TRBJ2-5 | . | many | TRBV9 | CASSGKGTQYF | TGTGCCAGCAGCGGTAAAGGGACCCAGTACTTC
TRBJ2-5 | TRBD1 | . | TRBV10-3 | CAIRTSVAGTGQETQYF | TGTGCCATCAGGACGTCTGTGGCCGGGACAGGGCAAGAGACCCAGTACTTC
TRBJ1-2 | . | . | TRBV19 | CASSIRAGMTGYTF | TGTGCCAGTAGTATAAGGGCAGGGATGACTGGCTACACCTTC
TRBJ1-5 | . | many | TRBV30 | CAWSRGSGNQPQHF | TGTGCCTGGAGTAGGGGCTCTGGCAATCAGCCCCAGCATTTT
TRBJ1-3 | . | . | TRBV9 | CASSAAGDSGDTIYF | TGTGCCAGCAGCGCCGCTGGGGACTCTGGAGACACCATATATTTT
TRBJ2-1 | TRBD1 | . | TRBV4-1 | CASSLAGTGFFDEQFF | TGCGCCAGCAGCCTAGCCGGGACAGGGTTCTTCGATGAGCAGTTCTTC
TRBJ2-6 | . | many | TRBV4-1 | CASLRGGTGGSGANVLTF | TGCGCCAGTCTAAGAGGAGGGACGGGTGGCTCTGGGGCCAACGTCCTGACTTTC
TRBJ2-5 | . | many | TRBV11-2 | CASSRGRETQYF | TGTGCCAGCAGCAGGGGTCGGGAGACCCAGTACTTC
TRBJ1-5 | . | many | TRBV6-1 | CASSLTGFNQPQHF | TGTGCCAGCAGTTTAACAGGGTTCAATCAGCCCCAGCATTTT
TRBJ2-3 | TRBD1 | . | TRBV11-3 | CASSSTGASADTQYF | TGTGCCAGCAGCTCCACAGGGGCCAGCGCAGATACGCAATATTTT
TRBJ2-7 | . | many | TRBV4-1 | CASSLSSSAITYEQYF | TGCGCCAGCAGCCTTTCATCTAGCGCGATTACCTACGAGCAGTACTTC